The text below deals with one T cell receptor (beta chain). Its target is unknown. From germline, CDR1 is LNHNV and CDR2 YYDKDF (reference sequence). This CDR3 spans 13 amino acids. Between the trimmed V and J ends, which lost 4 bases and 6 bases, there was a span of 13 bases. TCR beta VDJ and CDR3 were profiled, and genomic DNA was the template. TCRdb processed the reads anew with MiXCR; each CDR3 protein has one entry. The sample contains 160,000 or so distinct CDR3 sequences, 71% of which appear only once. This record belongs to a study of CD8+CD57+ T cells in acquired aplastic anemia. About the study: Sorted CD4+ and CD8+ cells gave an average of approximately 3.1 ug of DNA.

Patients chosen for sequencing had shown CD8+CD57+ cell expansion by flow cytometry. General study results and limits: Patients and controls had in common 25 to 35 CD8+ CDR3 sequences.

The sequence was obtained from a human donor with aplastic anemia. V usage is TRBV15 and J usage is TRBJ2-7; tentative D call: TRBD1 (6 bases). The sequenced sample was sorted CD4+, CD8+, or CD8+CD57+ T cells (not recorded which) from PBMCs. CDR3 in DNA: TGTGCCACCAGCATGCTTAGGGGGTTCGAGCAGTACTTC. Its protein product is CATSMLRGFEQYF.